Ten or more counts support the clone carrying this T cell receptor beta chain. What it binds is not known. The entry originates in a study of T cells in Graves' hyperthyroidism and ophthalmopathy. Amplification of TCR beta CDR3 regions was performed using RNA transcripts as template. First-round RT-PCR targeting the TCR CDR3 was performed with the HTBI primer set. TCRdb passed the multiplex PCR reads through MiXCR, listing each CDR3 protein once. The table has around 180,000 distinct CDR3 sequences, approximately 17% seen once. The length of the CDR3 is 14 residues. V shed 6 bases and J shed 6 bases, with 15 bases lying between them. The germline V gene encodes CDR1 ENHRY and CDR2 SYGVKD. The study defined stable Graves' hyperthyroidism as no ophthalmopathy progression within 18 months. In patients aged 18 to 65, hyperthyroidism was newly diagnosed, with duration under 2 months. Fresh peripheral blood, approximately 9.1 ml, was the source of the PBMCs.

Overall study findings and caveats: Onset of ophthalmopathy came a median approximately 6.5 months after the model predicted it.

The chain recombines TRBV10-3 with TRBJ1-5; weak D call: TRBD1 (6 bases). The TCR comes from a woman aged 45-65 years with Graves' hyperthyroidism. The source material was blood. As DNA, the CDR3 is TGTGCCATCAGCACACAGGGTCTCGGTCAGCCCCAGCATTTT. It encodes CAISTQGLGQPQHF.